Here is one TCR beta chain with its context. As yet, its antigen is unknown. The germline gives CDR1 MDHEN, CDR2 SYDVKM. The V gene lost 3 bases and the J gene lost 5 bases, with 13 bases spanning the gap. The CDR3 is made up of 14 amino acids. Replicate PCRs run on sorted subsets employed 200 to 250 ng DNA, approximately 30,000 T cell genomes. The protocol was immunoSEQ multiplex PCR, while the TCRdb copy is restricted to in-frame clones and leaves out a portion. This sample has 2 million to 2.5 million clones, with roughly 90% found just once. These data belong to a study of shared clonotypes between healthy human individuals. Findings and limits, study-wide: Naive subsets typically showed greater estimated richness than memory subsets.

A CD45RA-negative memory subset and a CD45RA+ naive subset were separated from the CD4+ cells. The V gene is TRBV28, the J gene TRBJ2-5; D may be TRBD1 or TRBD2 (6 bases each). The clonotype comes from a man younger than 35 in good health. Some clones in this sample may be carry-over from other donors' samples. The sequenced sample was naive CD4+ T cells from PBMCs. The subset denotes: CD45RA+ positively selected. CDR3 DNA: TGTGCCAGCAGTTTTCGGGGGCCCCGGGAGACCCAGTACTTC. It translates to CASSFRGPRETQYF.